The present TCR beta chain was sequenced within a study of Graves' ophthalmopathy and Graves' hyperthyroidism. Participants with hyperthyroidism, aged 18 to 65, were newly diagnosed with under 2 months' duration. This CDR3 has 16 residues. Germline V gene sequence: CDR1 DFQATT, CDR2 SNEGSKA (reference sequence). The ends were cut back, 2 bases at V and 6 bases at J, with 19 bases in the middle. Amplification of the TCR beta CDR3 regions used RNA transcripts (as template). HTBI primers primed a first-round RT-PCR, and a second-round multiplex PCR followed. TCRdb independently ran MiXCR on the multiplex PCR reads; one entry per CDR3 protein. The sample records 400,000 to 450,000 distinct CDR3 sequences, under 25% being singletons. Study-wide results and limits: In blood appeared most of the expanded thyroid clonotypes whose frequency exceeded 0.001. With around 65% sensitivity and more than 72% specificity, the model predicted ophthalmopathy progression.

In this sample, this clonotype turned up many times. Its target is unknown. The chain couples TRBV20-1 to TRBJ2-2; TRBD1 or TRBD2 may be the D gene (5 bases each). The sample comprised peripheral blood. This TCR was recovered from a woman aged 18-30 years with stable Graves' hyperthyroidism. The CDR3 region has the DNA TGCAGTGCTAGACGGCCGGGACGGACAAGGTCCGGGGAGCTGTTTTTT. It translates to CSARRPGRTRSGELFF.